The 30 T cell receptor beta chains presented below share a single source sample, sequenced in a study of blood T cell repertoires in COVID-19. Assay: immunoSEQ multiplex PCR; the TCRdb copy retains only in-frame clones and omits some. The sample includes 130,000 to 150,000 clones, roughly 84% of them seen just once. Sample: peripheral blood. These receptors were obtained from a human donor with acute or convalescent COVID-19. The donor label of this sample is uncertain.

V and J are TRBV10-2 and TRBJ2-3, with D unresolved. In germline, CDR1 is WSHSY, CDR2 SAAADI. The germline V and J ends were trimmed by 8 bases and 2 bases, with 14 bases remaining between them. The CDR3 is 14 amino acids. This CDR3 is CASVSRGLTDTQYF. The CDR3 bases are TGCGCCAGCGTATCGCGTGGGCTCACAGATACGCAGTATTTT.

The chain recombines TRBV5-1 with TRBJ1-4; TRBD1 might be the D (6 bases). The V and J ends lost 0 bases and 8 bases respectively, with 11 bases between them. The CDR3 totals 14 residues. Germline CDR1 SGHRS, CDR2 YFSETQ. CDR3 in DNA: TGCGCCAGCAGCTTGGTGGCAGGGGAGGAAAAACTGTTTTTT. Amino acid sequence: CASSLVAGEEKLFF.

The V and J genes are TRBV5-6 and TRBJ2-5; TRBD1 might be the D (6 bases). V shed 0 bases and J shed 2 bases, with 11 bases lying between them. Germline V CDR1 and CDR2: SGHDT, YYEEEE. This CDR3 is 15 amino acids long. CDR3 sequence reads: CASSLAWTAQETQYF. The DNA for the CDR3 is TGTGCCAGCAGCTTGGCATGGACAGCTCAAGAGACCCAGTACTTC.

V gene TRBV6-5 combines with J gene TRBJ1-1; D call uncertain. Deletions cut 6 bases from V and 1 base from J, with 15 bases between. Per the germline V gene, CDR1 is MNHEY and CDR2 is SVGAGI. The CDR3 has 15 amino acids. CDR3 residues: CASSDIPEGNTEAFF. For the CDR3, the DNA is TGTGCCAGCAGCGATATACCGGAGGGGAACACTGAAGCTTTCTTT.

This clone appeared a few times. This sequence joins TRBV4-1 and TRBJ2-7; D remains ambiguous. Germline CDR1 MGHRA, CDR2 YSYEKL. Trimming stripped 3 bases from V and 3 bases from J, with 15 bases between. The CDR3 contains 15 residues. The chain's CDR3 is CASSHQATENYEQYF. CDR3 nucleotides: TGCGCCAGCAGCCACCAGGCAACAGAGAACTACGAGCAGTACTTC.

The gene calls are TRBV21-1 and TRBJ2-7; the D call of TRBD1 is as the table states it, not checked on the DNA. TRBV21-1 is recorded as a pseudogene. This CDR3 region has 17 residues. In DNA form, the CDR3 reads TGTGCCAGCAGCAAAGCTGCGGGCCCAGGGGGTACCTACGAGCAGTACGTC. Its protein product is CASSKAAGPGGTYEQYV.

This clone came up once. This sequence joins TRBV7-9 and TRBJ2-7; D remains unclear. CDR1 and CDR2 (germline): SEHNR, FQNEAQ (reference sequence). The CDR3 is 12 residues long. V lost 3 bases to trimming and J lost 4 bases, with 7 bases between them. As DNA, the CDR3 is TGTGCCAGCAGCTTTAGTCAATACGAGCAGTACTTC. Its protein is CASSFSQYEQYF.

The CDR3 protein is CASSIGLAGGREQFF. CDR3 sequence (DNA): TGTGCCAGTAGTATCGGACTAGCGGGGGGGCGTGAGCAGTTCTTC. This chain joins TRBV19 and TRBJ2-1; 15 nucleotides match TRBD2. Trimming at V came to 3 bases and at J to 9 bases, leaving 3 bases not matched to a gene. The CDR3 runs 15 residues. Germline V gene sequence: CDR1 LNHDA, CDR2 SQIVND (reference sequence).

J is TRBJ2-2 and V is TRBV4-2; D gene unclear. V lost 0 bases to trimming and J lost 1 base, with 9 bases between them. Germline V gene lookup returns CDR1 LGHNA and CDR2 YNFKEQ. CDR3 size: 16 residues. The CDR3 sequence: CASSQDLSWNTGELFF. The CDR3 DNA is TGTGCCAGCAGCCAAGATTTGTCCTGGAACACCGGGGAGCTGTTTTTT.

The CDR3 DNA reads TGTGCCACTCGGGACAGGGTCAGCTCCTACGAGCAGTACTTC. Its translation is CATRDRVSSYEQYF. The rearrangement joins TRBV2 to TRBJ2-7, with 9 bases fitting TRBD1. Per germline, CDR1 SNHLY and CDR2 FYNNEI. The CDR3 length is 14 residues. After removal of 10 bases from V and 0 bases from J, the junction contained 7 bases not matched to a gene.

The genes are TRBV10-3 and TRBJ2-5; D remains unclear. The CDR3 is 11 residues long. CDR1 is ENHRY, CDR2 SYGVKD, per germline. Trimming left V 3 bases short and J 5 bases short, with 4 bases between. The CDR3 loop reads CAISDRETQYF. DNA of the CDR3: TGTGCCATCAGTGACCGGGAGACCCAGTACTTC.

The chain recombines TRBV13 with TRBJ2-5; the D gene is possibly TRBD1 (5 bases). The CDR3 loop spans 15 amino acids. In germline, CDR1 is PRHDT, CDR2 FYEKMQ (reference sequence). Trimming pared 2 bases from V and 0 bases from J, leaving 10 bases between. The DNA of the CDR3 is TGTGCCAGCAGCTTAAAGACAGACTACCAAGAGACCCAGTACTTC. It encodes CASSLKTDYQETQYF.

DNA of the CDR3: TGTGCCAGCTCACCACCGGACAACCAAGAGACCCAGTACTTC. It translates to CASSPPDNQETQYF. The chain carries TRBV18 and TRBJ2-5; the D gene is possibly TRBD1 (5 bases). Germline CDR1 KGHSH, CDR2 LQKENI. Trimming left V 0 bases short and J 0 bases short, with 5 bases between. CDR3 length equals 14 residues.

This clone was counted only a few times. The V call is TRBV9, the J call TRBJ2-1, with 14 bases aligning to TRBD2. This CDR3 is 16 amino acids long. Trimming cost V 0 bases and J 8 bases; bases outside gene matches: 4. Germline V gene lookup returns CDR1 SGDLS and CDR2 YYNGEE. CDR3 residues: CASSVAVGLAGDEQFF. The CDR3 coding sequence is TGTGCCAGCAGCGTAGCCGTGGGACTAGCGGGGGATGAGCAGTTCTTC.

The chain uses TRBV2 and TRBJ1-2; 7 nucleotides agree with TRBD1. Looked up from germline, CDR1 is SNHLY and CDR2 is FYNNEI. This CDR3 contains 13 residues. Trimming cost V 6 bases and J 7 bases; bases outside gene matches: 8. Here the CDR3 reads CASRGQMRSGYTF. For the CDR3, the DNA is TGTGCCAGCAGGGGACAGATGAGGAGTGGCTACACCTTC.

This chain uses TRBV3-1 (or the pseudogene TRBV3-2) with TRBJ1-1; 7 positions agree with TRBD1. CDR3 length equals 15 residues. The germline V gene has CDR1 LGHDT and CDR2 YNNKEL (reference sequence). The J segment lost 0 bases and the V segment lost 6 bases, leaving 7 bases of the junction unmatched. CDR3 protein: CASRPQDRMNTEAFF. The CDR3 DNA sequence: TGTGCCAGCAGACCGCAGGACAGGATGAACACTGAAGCTTTCTTT.

In its sample, this clone was seen once. This sequence joins TRBV24-1 and TRBJ1-5; TRBD1 matches at 7 bases. Germline trimming cut 2 bases from V and 7 bases from J; bases unmatched to any gene: 10. Germline loops: CDR1 KGHDR, CDR2 SFDVKD. The CDR3 runs 16 residues. DNA of the CDR3: TGTGCCACCAGTGATTCAAGGACAGGATGGAACCAGCCCCAGCATTTT. Encoded protein: CATSDSRTGWNQPQHF.

The chain employs TRBV7-8 and TRBJ1-2, with 7 nucleotides matching TRBD1. This CDR3 comprises 15 residues. CDR1 and CDR2 (germline): SGHVS, FQNEAQ. With V trimmed by 5 bases and J by 8 bases, 14 bases remained unmatched. The DNA for the CDR3 is TGTGCCAGCAGCCGCCGAGCCCGGGACAGTGAAGGCTACACCTTC. Its translation is CASSRRARDSEGYTF.

This chain uses TRBV28 with TRBJ1-5, with D possibly being TRBD1 (5 bases). Germline V lookup: CDR1 MDHEN, CDR2 SYDVKM. V shed 2 bases and J shed 4 bases, with 6 bases lying between them. The CDR3 is 13 residues long. The CDR3 protein is CASSLDSNQPQHF. The CDR3 coding sequence is TGTGCCAGCAGTTTAGACAGTAATCAGCCCCAGCATTTT.

This chain links TRBV12-3 or TRBV12-4 with TRBJ2-5; weak D call: TRBD2 (5 bases). The CDR3 contains 12 residues. V gave up 6 bases and J gave up 5 bases, with 10 bases separating them. CDR3 bases: TGTGCCAGCAGAACTAGGTTTGAGACCCAGTACTTC. Protein: CASRTRFETQYF.

V usage is TRBV28 and J usage is TRBJ2-7, with 12 bases identical to TRBD2. V lost 6 bases and J lost 3; bases outside the gene matches: 6. Germline V CDR1 and CDR2: MDHEN, SYDVKM. The CDR3 loop spans 15 amino acids. CDR3: CASSQLAGGLYEQYV. The DNA of the CDR3 is TGTGCCAGCAGCCAACTAGCGGGAGGCCTCTACGAGCAGTACGTC.

The rearrangement joins TRBV11-2 to TRBJ1-4; 7 positions agree with TRBD1. V lost 4 bases to trimming and J lost 0 bases; unmatched junction nucleotides: 5. There are 16 residues in the CDR3. The germline V gene encodes CDR1 SGHAT and CDR2 FQNNGV. The CDR3 DNA reads TGTGCCAGCAGCTCGGGGACAGCTGCAACTAATGAAAAACTGTTTTTT. Translation: CASSSGTAATNEKLFF.

J is TRBJ2-3 and V is TRBV4-1; TRBD2 agrees at 11 bases. CDR1 and CDR2 (germline): MGHRA, YSYEKL. There are 15 residues in the CDR3. The V and J ends lost 4 bases and 0 bases, in that order; junction bases with no gene match: 0. This CDR3 is CASSRLAGSTDTQYF. The CDR3 coding sequence is TGCGCCAGCAGCCGACTAGCGGGGAGCACAGATACGCAGTATTTT.

This clone was observed a single time. The chain uses TRBV5-4 and TRBJ2-3; 8 nucleotides align to TRBD2. The V gene end was trimmed by 1 base and the J gene end by 6 bases; junction bases not matched to a gene: 13. The CDR3 has 17 amino acids. Germline CDR1 SGHNT, CDR2 YYREEE (reference sequence). CDR3 residues: CASSLFAGGPVFDTQYF. Written as DNA, the CDR3 is TGTGCCAGCAGCTTGTTCGCGGGGGGCCCTGTCTTTGATACGCAGTATTTT.

V is TRBV7-2 and J is TRBJ2-1, with D tentatively TRBD2 (5 bases). Germline V CDR1 and CDR2: SGHTA, FQGNSA. The CDR3 length is 13 residues. Trimming cost V 2 bases and J 14 bases, with 16 bases left between them. The CDR3 loop reads CASSLPAGITKFF. The CDR3 DNA is TGTGCCAGCAGCTTACCCGCGGGTATAACGAAGTTCTTC.

This chain links TRBV2 with TRBJ2-1; TRBD1 aligns across 8 bases. The CDR3 has 15 residues. V lost 6 bases to trimming and J lost 0 bases; unmatched junction nucleotides: 4. Germline V gene data show CDR1 as SNHLY and CDR2 as FYNNEI. As DNA, the CDR3 is TGTGCCAGCAGGGACAGGGATAGCTCCTACAATGAGCAGTTCTTC. Amino acid sequence: CASRDRDSSYNEQFF.

The genes are TRBV9 and TRBJ1-1, with 9 nucleotides matching TRBD1. Trimming at V came to 7 bases and at J to 1 base, leaving 2 bases not matched to a gene. The CDR3 is 13 amino acids. From germline, CDR1 is SGDLS and CDR2 YYNGEE. The CDR3 DNA is TGTGCCAGCGGGGACAGGGCGAACACTGAAGCTTTCTTT. It specifies CASGDRANTEAFF.

The chain combines TRBV30 with TRBJ2-3; 9 bases align to TRBD2. Per germline, CDR1 GTSNPN and CDR2 SVGIG (reference sequence). Trimming cost V 5 bases and J 2 bases; bases outside gene matches: 8. The CDR3 runs to 15 residues. This CDR3 is CAWLGVAGATDTQYF. CDR3 in DNA: TGTGCCTGGTTGGGAGTAGCGGGGGCCACAGATACGCAGTATTTT.

This clone was seen more than once but under ten times. This chain links TRBV6-5 with TRBJ1-2, with 9 bases aligning to TRBD1. Trimming at V came to 4 bases and at J to 6 bases, leaving 9 bases not matched to a gene. From germline, CDR1 is MNHEY and CDR2 SVGAGI. The CDR3 totals 15 residues. CDR3 bases: TGTGCCAGCAGTTCTACCTACAGACAGGGGGATGGCTACACCTTC. This gives the protein CASSSTYRQGDGYTF.

The chain employs TRBV4-3 and TRBJ1-6, with 7 nucleotides matching TRBD1. This CDR3 comprises 17 residues. Looked up from germline, CDR1 is LGHNA and CDR2 is YSLEER. After removal of 4 bases from V and 0 bases from J, the junction contained 6 bases not matched to a gene. CDR3 DNA sequence: TGCGCCAGCAGCCTAGGGGGCGAGAGCTCCTATAATTCACCCCTCCACTTT. Translated: CASSLGGESSYNSPLHF.